This TCR beta chain was obtained from a study of T cell responses to AZD1222 COVID-19 vaccine. Points from the study as a whole: Baseline serology detected seropositivity in only a handful of AZD1222 recipients. Every sample of the repertoires postdated the peak T cell response.

Trimming took off 2 bases at V and 5 bases at J, with 10 bases between the two ends. Germline values: CDR1 SGHTA, CDR2 FQGNSA. The CDR3 length is 15 residues. Comment on this clone: What it binds is unknown.

Using immunoSEQ multiplex PCR, the repertoire was profiled, and TCRdb retains in-frame clones only, with some absent. The table lists around 100,000 clones, approximately 87% of them singletons. The specimen comprised peripheral blood, sampled on day 0 of AZD1222 vaccination. The J gene is TRBJ1-6, the V gene TRBV7-2, with D possibly being TRBD1 (5 bases). The clonotype originates from an adult in good health. This CDR3 reads CASSLWWGDNSPLHF. The CDR3 DNA sequence: TGTGCCAGCAGCTTATGGTGGGGGGATAATTCACCCCTCCACTTT. Using reference TRBV7-2 and TRBJ1-6 for the parts outside the CDR3, the full variable domain is GAGVSQSPSNKVTEKGKDVELRCDPISGHTALYWYRQSLGQGLEFLIYFQGNSAPDKSGLPSDRFSAERTGGSVSTLTIQRTQQEDSAVYLCASSLWWGDNSPLHFGNGTRLTVT.